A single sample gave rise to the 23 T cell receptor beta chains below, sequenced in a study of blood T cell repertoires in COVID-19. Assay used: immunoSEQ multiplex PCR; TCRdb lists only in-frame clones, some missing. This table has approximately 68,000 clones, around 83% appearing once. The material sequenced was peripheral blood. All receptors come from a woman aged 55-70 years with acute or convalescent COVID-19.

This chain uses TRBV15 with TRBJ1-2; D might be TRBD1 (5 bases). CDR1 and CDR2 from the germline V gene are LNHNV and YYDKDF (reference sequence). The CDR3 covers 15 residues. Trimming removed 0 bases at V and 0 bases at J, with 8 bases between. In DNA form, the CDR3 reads TGTGCCACCAGCAGAGATGCGACAGCTAACTATGGCTACACCTTC. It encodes CATSRDATANYGYTF.

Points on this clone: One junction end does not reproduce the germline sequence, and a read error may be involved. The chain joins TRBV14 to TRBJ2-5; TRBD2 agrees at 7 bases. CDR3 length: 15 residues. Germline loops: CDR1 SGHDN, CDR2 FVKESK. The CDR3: CVSSQELADKETQYF. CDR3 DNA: TGTGTCAGCAGCCAAGAGCTAGCGGACAAAGAGACCCAGTACTTC.

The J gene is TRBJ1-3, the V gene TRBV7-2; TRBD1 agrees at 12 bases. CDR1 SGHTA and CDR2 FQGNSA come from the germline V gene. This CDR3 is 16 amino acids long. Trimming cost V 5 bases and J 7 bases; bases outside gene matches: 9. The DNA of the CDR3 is TGTGCCAGCAGCCCCGGGACAGGGGGCAGAGCGAACACCATATATTTT. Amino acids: CASSPGTGGRANTIYF.

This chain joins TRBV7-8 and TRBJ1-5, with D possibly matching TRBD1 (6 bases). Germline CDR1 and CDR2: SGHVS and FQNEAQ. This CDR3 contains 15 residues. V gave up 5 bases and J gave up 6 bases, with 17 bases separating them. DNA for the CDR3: TGTGCCAGCAGCCGACATCAGGGGCCCAGTCAGCCCCAGCATTTT. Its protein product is CASSRHQGPSQPQHF.

CDR3 residues: CASSPDRSSYEQYF. DNA for the CDR3: TGTGCCAGTAGCCCAGACAGGAGCTCCTACGAGCAGTACTTC. This rearrangement joins TRBV19 to TRBJ2-7, with TRBD1 as a possible D gene (6 bases). The germline V gene encodes CDR1 LNHDA and CDR2 SQIVND (reference sequence). V was pared by 6 bases and J by 0 bases, with 12 bases between. The CDR3 is 14 amino acids.

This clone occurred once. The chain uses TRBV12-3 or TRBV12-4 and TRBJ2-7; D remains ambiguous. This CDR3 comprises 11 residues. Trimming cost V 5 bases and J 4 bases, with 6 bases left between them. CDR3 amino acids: CASSPSYEQYF. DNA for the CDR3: TGTGCCAGCAGTCCATCATACGAGCAGTACTTC.

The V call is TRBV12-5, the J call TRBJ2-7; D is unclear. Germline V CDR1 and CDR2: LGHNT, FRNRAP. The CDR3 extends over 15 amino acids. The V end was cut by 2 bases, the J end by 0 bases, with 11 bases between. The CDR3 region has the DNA TGTGCTAGTGGTTTGACGACACACACCTCCTACGAGCAGTACTTC. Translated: CASGLTTHTSYEQYF. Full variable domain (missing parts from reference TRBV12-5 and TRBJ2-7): DARVTQTPRHKVTEMGQEVTMRCQPILGHNTVFWYRQTMMQGLELLAYFRNRAPLDDSGMPKDRFSAEMPDATLATLKIQPSEPRDSAVYFCASGLTTHTSYEQYFGPGTRLTVT.

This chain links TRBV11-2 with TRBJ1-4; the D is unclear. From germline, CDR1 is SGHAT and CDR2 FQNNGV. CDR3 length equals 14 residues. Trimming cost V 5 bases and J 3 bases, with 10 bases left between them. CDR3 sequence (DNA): TGTGCCAGCAGCAGTCGCGGGGCTAATGAAAAACTGTTTTTT. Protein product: CASSSRGANEKLFF.

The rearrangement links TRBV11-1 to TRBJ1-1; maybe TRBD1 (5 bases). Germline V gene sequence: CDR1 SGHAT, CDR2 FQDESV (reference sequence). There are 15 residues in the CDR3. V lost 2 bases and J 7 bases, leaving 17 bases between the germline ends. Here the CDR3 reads CASSLRLRGGDEAFF. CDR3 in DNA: TGTGCCAGCAGCTTAAGGTTGCGGGGCGGGGATGAAGCTTTCTTT.

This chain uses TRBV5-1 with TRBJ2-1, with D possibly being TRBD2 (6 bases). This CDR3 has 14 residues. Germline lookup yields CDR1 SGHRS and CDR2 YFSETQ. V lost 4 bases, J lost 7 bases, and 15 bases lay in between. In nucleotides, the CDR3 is TGCGCCAGCAGCCCTCAGGCGGGGAGGAATGAGCAGTTCTTC. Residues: CASSPQAGRNEQFF.

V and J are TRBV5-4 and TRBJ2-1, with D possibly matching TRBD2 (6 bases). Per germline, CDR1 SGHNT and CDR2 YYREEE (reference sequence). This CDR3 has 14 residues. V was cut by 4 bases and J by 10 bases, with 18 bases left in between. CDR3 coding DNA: TGTGCCAGCAGCAGCGGGCTGGAGGGTCTCGAGCAGTTCTTC. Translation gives CASSSGLEGLEQFF.

This CDR3 is CASSVDGAPLDTQYF. DNA of the CDR3: TGTGCCAGCAGCGTAGATGGGGCCCCCCTAGATACGCAGTATTTT. The chain couples TRBV9 to TRBJ2-3; TRBD1 might be the D (5 bases). CDR1 and CDR2 (germline): SGDLS, YYNGEE. V was cut by 0 bases and J by 5 bases, with 13 bases left in between. The CDR3 sequence is 15 residues long.

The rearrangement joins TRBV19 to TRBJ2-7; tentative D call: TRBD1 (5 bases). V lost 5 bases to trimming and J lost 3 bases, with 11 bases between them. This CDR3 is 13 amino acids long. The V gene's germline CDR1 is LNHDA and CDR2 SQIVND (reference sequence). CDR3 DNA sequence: TGTGCCAGTAGTGCGAGACAGTACTACGAGCAGTACTTC. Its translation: CASSARQYYEQYF.

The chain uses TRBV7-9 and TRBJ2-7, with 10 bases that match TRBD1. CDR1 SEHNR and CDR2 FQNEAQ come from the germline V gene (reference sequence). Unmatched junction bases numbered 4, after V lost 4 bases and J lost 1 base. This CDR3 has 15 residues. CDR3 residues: CASSWGQGKSYEQYF. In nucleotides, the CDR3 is TGTGCCAGCAGCTGGGGACAGGGGAAGTCCTACGAGCAGTACTTC.

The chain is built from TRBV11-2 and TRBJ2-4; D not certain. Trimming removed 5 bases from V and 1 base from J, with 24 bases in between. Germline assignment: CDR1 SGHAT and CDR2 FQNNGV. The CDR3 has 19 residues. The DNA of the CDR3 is TGTGCCAGCAGCCCCCAAAGAATCAGTCTCGCCACGGCCAAAAACATTCAGTACTTC. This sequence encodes CASSPQRISLATAKNIQYF.

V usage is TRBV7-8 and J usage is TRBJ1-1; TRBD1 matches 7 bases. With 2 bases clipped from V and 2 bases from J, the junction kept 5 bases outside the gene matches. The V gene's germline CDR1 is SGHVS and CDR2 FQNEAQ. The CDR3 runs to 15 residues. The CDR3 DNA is TGTGCCAGCAGCTTACCGGACAGGTCCAACACTGAAGCTTTCTTT. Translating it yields CASSLPDRSNTEAFF.

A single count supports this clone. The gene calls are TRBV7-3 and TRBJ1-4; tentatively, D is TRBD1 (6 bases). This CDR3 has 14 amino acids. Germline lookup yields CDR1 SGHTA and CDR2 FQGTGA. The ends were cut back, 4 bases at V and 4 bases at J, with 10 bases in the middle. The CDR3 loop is CASSSDRSNEKLFF. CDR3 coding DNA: TGTGCCAGCAGCTCAGACAGGAGTAATGAAAAACTGTTTTTT.

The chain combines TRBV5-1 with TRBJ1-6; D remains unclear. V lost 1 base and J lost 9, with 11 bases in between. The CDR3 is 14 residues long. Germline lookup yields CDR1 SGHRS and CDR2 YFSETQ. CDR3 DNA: TGCGCCAGCAGCTTGTCCGATGCGCGTTCACCCCTCCACTTT. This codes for CASSLSDARSPLHF.

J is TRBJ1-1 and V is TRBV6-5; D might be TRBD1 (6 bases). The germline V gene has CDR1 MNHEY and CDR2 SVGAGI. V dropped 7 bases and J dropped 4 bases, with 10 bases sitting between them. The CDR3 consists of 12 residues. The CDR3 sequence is CASMWTVTEAFF. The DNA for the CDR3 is TGTGCCAGCATGTGGACAGTCACTGAAGCTTTCTTT.

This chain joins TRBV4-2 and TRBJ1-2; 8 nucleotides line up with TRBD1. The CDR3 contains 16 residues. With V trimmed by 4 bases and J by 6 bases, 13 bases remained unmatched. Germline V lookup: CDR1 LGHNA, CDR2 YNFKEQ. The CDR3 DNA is TGTGCCAGCAGCCGACCCCCGAGGACAGGGAGCAATGGCTACACCTTC. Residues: CASSRPPRTGSNGYTF.

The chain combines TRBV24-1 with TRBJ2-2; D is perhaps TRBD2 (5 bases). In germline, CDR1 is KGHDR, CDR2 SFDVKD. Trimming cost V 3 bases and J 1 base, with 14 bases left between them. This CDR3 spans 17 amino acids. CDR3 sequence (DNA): TGTGCCACCAGTGATCCAAGAAGAGGGAAGAACACCGGGGAGCTGTTTTTT. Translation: CATSDPRRGKNTGELFF.

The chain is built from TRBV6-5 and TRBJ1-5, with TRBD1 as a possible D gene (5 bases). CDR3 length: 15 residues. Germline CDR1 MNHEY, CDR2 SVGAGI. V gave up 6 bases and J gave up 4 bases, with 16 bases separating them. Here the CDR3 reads CASRISRVLNQPQHF. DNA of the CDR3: TGTGCCAGCAGAATTTCCAGGGTCTTGAATCAGCCCCAGCATTTT.

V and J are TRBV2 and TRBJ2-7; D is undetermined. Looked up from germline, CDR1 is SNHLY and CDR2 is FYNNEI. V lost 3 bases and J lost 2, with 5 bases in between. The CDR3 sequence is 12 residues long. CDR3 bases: TGTGCCAGCAGTGAGCTACCCTACGAGCAGTACTTC. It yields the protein CASSELPYEQYF. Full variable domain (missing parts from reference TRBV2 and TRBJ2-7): EPEVTQTPSHQVTQMGQEVILRCVPISNHLYFYWYRQILGQKVEFLVSFYNNEISEKSEIFDDQFSVERPDGSNFTLKIRSTKLEDSAMYFCASSELPYEQYFGPGTRLTVT.